This is a list of T cell receptor beta chains from one sample in a study of blood T cell repertoires in COVID-19. TCRdb keeps only in-frame clones here, not all; method: immunoSEQ multiplex PCR. The sample holds under 95,000 clones; more than 80% are singletons and the top ten take 25% to 35%. Sequenced sample: peripheral blood. The receptors originated from a woman of 80 years or more with acute or convalescent COVID-19. Both conserved end residues are part of each CDR3. The D gene is left open where the match is weak. Some rows have no size entry. The others give once, few or many, or a class for an expanded clone.

J: TRBJ2-1
size: -
D: -
length: 16
V: TRBV4-2
DNA: TGTGCCAGCAGCCCCGGGAACGGGGGATTTTACAATGAGCAGTTCTTC
CDR3: CASSPGNGGFYNEQFF

J: TRBJ2-1
size: -
D: -
length: 16
V: TRBV4-2
DNA: TGTGCCAGCAGCCAAGATACGGCGGAGAGATACAATGAGCAGTTCTTC
CDR3: CASSQDTAERYNEQFF

J: TRBJ2-3
size: -
D: TRBD2
length: 16
V: TRBV5-5
DNA: TGTGCCAGCAGCTTGGCCTCCGGGGGGTCAGGGGATACGCAGTATTTT
CDR3: CASSLASGGSGDTQYF

J: TRBJ2-7
size: -
D: TRBD2
length: 15
V: TRBV24-1
DNA: TGTGCCACCAGTGATTTTGGTTCAGGGAGGGGCGAGCAGTACTTC
CDR3: CATSDFGSGRGEQYF

J: TRBJ2-7
size: once
D: TRBD2
length: 14
V: TRBV3-1/TRBV3-2
DNA: TGTGCCAGCAGTCCCGGGATGGCGGGGGACGAGCAGTACTTC
CDR3: CASSPGMAGDEQYF

J: TRBJ2-5
size: -
D: TRBD2
length: 15
V: TRBV18
DNA: TGTGCCAGCTCACCACCAGCGGGGACTACAGGGACCCAGTACTTC
CDR3: CASSPPAGTTGTQYF

J: TRBJ1-5
size: -
D: -
length: 13
V: TRBV24-1
DNA: TGTGCCACCAGTGGGGCAGCCTATCAGCCCCAGCATTTT
CDR3: CATSGAAYQPQHF

J: TRBJ2-1
size: -
D: TRBD2
length: 14
V: TRBV10-3
DNA: TGTGCCATCAGATTTAGCGGGGGATACAATGAGCAGTTCTTC
CDR3: CAIRFSGGYNEQFF

J: TRBJ1-6
size: -
D: TRBD1
length: 15
V: TRBV19
DNA: TGTGCCAGTAGTATGGGGGGACAGGGGGGTTCACCCCTCCACTTT
CDR3: CASSMGGQGGSPLHF

J: TRBJ1-1
size: -
D: TRBD1
length: 15
V: TRBV3-1/TRBV3-2
DNA: TGTGCCAGCAGCCAAGATCGGGCAGGGGGTACTGAAGCTTTCTTT
CDR3: CASSQDRAGGTEAFF

J: TRBJ2-2
size: -
D: TRBD2
length: 17
V: TRBV11-3
DNA: TGTGCCAGCAGTACCGGGACTAGCGGATATCTTACCGGGGAGCTGTTTTTT
CDR3: CASSTGTSGYLTGELFF

J: TRBJ2-7
size: -
D: TRBD1
length: 13
V: TRBV5-1
DNA: TGCGCCAGCAGCTCGGACAGGGAGTACGAGCAGTACTTC
CDR3: CASSSDREYEQYF

J: TRBJ2-7
size: -
D: TRBD1
length: 15
V: TRBV19
DNA: TGTGCCAGTAGTCAAGGAAGGGGACAGGGAGACGAGCAGTACTTC
CDR3: CASSQGRGQGDEQYF

J: TRBJ2-2
size: -
D: TRBD1
length: 15
V: TRBV28
DNA: TGTGCCAGCAGTGTAACGACAGGGGACACCGGGGAGCTGTTTTTT
CDR3: CASSVTTGDTGELFF

J: TRBJ2-7
size: -
D: -
length: 15
V: TRBV6-5
DNA: TGTGCCAGCAGCCCAGGGGTAGCGGGTTCCTACGAGCAGTACTTC
CDR3: CASSPGVAGSYEQYF

J: TRBJ1-1
size: -
D: -
length: 14
V: TRBV3-1/TRBV3-2
DNA: TGTGCCAGCAGCCATCGGGGGGGGACCACTGAAGCTTTCTTT
CDR3: CASSHRGGTTEAFF

J: TRBJ2-3
size: -
D: TRBD2
length: 17
V: TRBV7-2
DNA: TGTGCCAGCAGCTCCTGGACTAGCGGGAGGAACACAGATACGCAGTATTTT
CDR3: CASSSWTSGRNTDTQYF

J: TRBJ2-5
size: -
D: -
length: 14
V: TRBV7-9
DNA: TGTGCCAGCAGCCCAATAGCGTTCCAAGAGACCCAGTACTTC
CDR3: CASSPIAFQETQYF

J: TRBJ2-3
size: -
D: TRBD2
length: 16
V: TRBV5-1
DNA: TGCGCCAGCAGCAGGGAGGGGAGCGGGAGAACAGATACGCAGTATTTT
CDR3: CASSREGSGRTDTQYF

J: TRBJ2-1
size: -
D: TRBD2
length: 19
V: TRBV5-4
DNA: TGTGCCAGCAGCTTGCGATACGGAGGGCGCGGGAGGGCTCTCGATGAGCAGTTCTTC
CDR3: CASSLRYGGRGRALDEQFF

J: TRBJ2-1
size: -
D: TRBD2
length: 16
V: TRBV19
DNA: TGTGCCAGTATGGGGACTAGCGGCCGTCCCAACAATGAGCAGTTCTTC
CDR3: CASMGTSGRPNNEQFF

J: TRBJ2-7
size: -
D: TRBD2
length: 13
V: TRBV2
DNA: TGTGCCAGCAGTGTTGCGGGAGGGTACGAGCAGTACTTC
CDR3: CASSVAGGYEQYF

J: TRBJ1-5
size: -
D: TRBD1
length: 16
V: TRBV5-6
DNA: TGTGCCAGCAGCTTGTTCGACAGGGGTATCAATCAGCCCCAGCATTTT
CDR3: CASSLFDRGINQPQHF

J: TRBJ2-7
size: -
D: TRBD2
length: 16
V: TRBV4-3
DNA: TGCGCCAGCAGCCAAGATCTGAGCGGGATCTCCTACGAGCAGTACTTC
CDR3: CASSQDLSGISYEQYF

J: TRBJ2-3
size: -
D: TRBD2
length: 16
V: TRBV7-2
DNA: TGTGCCAGCAGCTTAGTCGGTAGCGGGAGTGGAGATACGCAGTATTTT
CDR3: CASSLVGSGSGDTQYF

J: TRBJ1-6
size: -
D: TRBD1
length: 16
V: TRBV6-5
DNA: TGTGCCAGCAGTTACTCCAGGGGGGCAGGGCCTTTGCCCCTCCACTTT
CDR3: CASSYSRGAGPLPLHF

J: TRBJ2-7
size: -
D: -
length: 14
V: TRBV11-2
DNA: TGTGCCAGCAGCTTAGGAGTCGGAGCCTACGAGCAGTACTTC
CDR3: CASSLGVGAYEQYF

J: TRBJ2-7
size: -
D: -
length: 12
V: TRBV30
DNA: TGTGCCTGGAGCGCCGACAGATACGAGCAGTACTTC
CDR3: CAWSADRYEQYF

J: TRBJ2-5
size: -
D: -
length: 13
V: TRBV19
DNA: TGTGCCAGTAGTAAAAAGAGGCTGGAGACCCAGTACTTC
CDR3: CASSKKRLETQYF

J: TRBJ1-1
size: few
D: TRBD1
length: 16
V: TRBV2
DNA: TGTGCCAGCAGCCTCCGGACAGGGGGCGGATGGGCTGAAGCTTTCTTT
CDR3: CASSLRTGGGWAEAFF

J: TRBJ2-1
size: -
D: -
length: 12
V: TRBV5-6
DNA: TGTGCCAGCAGCTTGGGGGGGCGGGAGCAGTTCTTC
CDR3: CASSLGGREQFF

J: TRBJ1-2
size: -
D: -
length: 15
V: TRBV29-1
DNA: TGCAGCGTTCATGCGACAGGTTTTTTATCTTATGGCTACACCTTC
CDR3: CSVHATGFLSYGYTF

J: TRBJ2-5
size: -
D: TRBD2
length: 15
V: TRBV14
DNA: TGTGCCAGCAGCCAAGGGCTAGCGGGAGGCAGGGCCCAGTACTTC
CDR3: CASSQGLAGGRAQYF

J: TRBJ1-6
size: -
D: TRBD1
length: 13
V: TRBV24-1
DNA: TGTGCCACCAGTGACAGGGGGAATTCACCCCTCCACTTT
CDR3: CATSDRGNSPLHF

J: TRBJ1-5
size: few
D: TRBD1
length: 18
V: TRBV4-1
DNA: TGCGCCAGCAGCCAAGATGCCCAGGGGGCAGGGAACAATCAGCCCCAGCATTTT
CDR3: CASSQDAQGAGNNQPQHF

J: TRBJ1-4
size: -
D: TRBD1
length: 13
V: TRBV30
DNA: TGTGCCTGGGGACAGGGAGGTAATGAAAAACTGTTTTTT
CDR3: CAWGQGGNEKLFF

J: TRBJ2-1
size: -
D: -
length: 15
V: TRBV2
DNA: TGTGCCAGCAGGGAGAGCGGCAGCTCCTACAATGAGCAGTTCTTC
CDR3: CASRESGSSYNEQFF